This is a list of T cell receptor beta chains from one sample in a study of technical replicates of blood from a few donors. Sequenced by immunoSEQ multiplex PCR; TCRdb stores in-frame clones only, minus some. In the table there are around 70,000 clones, about 97% of which are singletons. The material sequenced was T cells isolated from PBMCs. The receptors were gathered from a human donor in good health. Both conserved end residues are part of each CDR3. D genes are given only for firm matches. Part of the rows lack a size; the others show once, few, many or a class for expanded clones.

17,.,TRBD2,TRBJ2-5,TRBV10-3,CAISESSSGSTGETQYF,TGTGCCATCAGTGAGTCCTCTAGCGGGAGCACAGGAGAGACCCAGTACTTC
14,.,TRBD2,TRBJ2-7,TRBV5-4,CASSYESGGYEQYF,TGTGCCAGCAGTTATGAGAGCGGGGGCTACGAGCAGTACTTC
13,.,TRBD1,TRBJ1-1,TRBV30,CAWARQGATEAFF,TGTGCCTGGGCCCGACAGGGAGCCACTGAAGCTTTCTTT
16,.,.,TRBJ2-1,TRBV4-1,CASSQVLSSSYNEQFF,TGCGCCAGCAGCCAAGTGTTATCCAGCTCCTACAATGAGCAGTTCTTC
15,once,.,TRBJ1-3,TRBV7-9,CASSDGETSGNTIYF,TGTGCCAGCAGCGACGGGGAGACCTCTGGAAACACCATATATTTT
15,.,TRBD2,TRBJ2-1,TRBV6-4,CASSETSGSYNEQFF,TGTGCCAGCAGTGAGACTAGCGGGTCATACAATGAGCAGTTCTTC
11,.,.,TRBJ2-3,TRBV11-2,CASSPMDTQYF,TGTGCCAGCAGCCCTATGGATACGCAGTATTTT
13,.,.,TRBJ1-2,TRBV18,CASSANRGEGYTF,TGTGCCAGCTCAGCTAATCGCGGGGAGGGCTACACCTTC
17,.,TRBD2,TRBJ2-3,TRBV10-3,CAISEQGLAGGTDTQYF,TGTGCCATCAGTGAGCAGGGGCTAGCGGGAGGCACAGATACGCAGTATTTT
14,.,.,TRBJ2-3,TRBV9,CASSPTGATDTQYF,TGTGCCAGCAGCCCCACGGGAGCCACAGATACGCAGTATTTT
13,.,.,TRBJ2-7,TRBV6-1,CACCSQAMLEQYF,TGTGCTTGCTGTTCACAGGCGATGCTCGAGCAGTACTTC
15,.,.,TRBJ1-1,TRBV4-1,CASSQEAGGGPEAFF,TGCGCCAGCAGCCAAGAGGCGGGGGGTGGACCTGAAGCTTTCTTT
15,.,TRBD1,TRBJ1-1,TRBV18,CASSPRTGDSSEAFF,TGTGCCAGCTCACCGAGGACAGGGGACTCTTCTGAAGCTTTCTTT
14,.,.,TRBJ2-7,TRBV4-1,CASSQLAQLYEQYF,TGCGCCAGCAGCCAACTAGCGCAGCTCTACGAGCAGTACTTC
20,.,TRBD1,TRBJ1-2,TRBV23-1,CASASGTGIKDFNRLYGYTF,TGCGCCAGCGCATCCGGGACAGGCATAAAGGACTTCAATAGGTTATATGGCTACACCTTC
19,.,TRBD1,TRBJ1-4,TRBV15,CATSRDDPGQGQIGEKLFF,TGTGCCACCAGCAGAGATGATCCCGGACAGGGACAAATTGGTGAAAAACTGTTTTTT
10,.,.,TRBJ1-1,TRBV29-1,CSGLNTEAFF,TGCAGCGGGCTTAACACTGAAGCTTTCTTT